The T cell receptor beta chain described here comes from a study of cytomegalovirus exposure and HLA in healthy donors. About the study: Sequencing of about 179 million T cells in an earlier analysis found around 100 million unique TCR beta sequences.

In the PCR, 60 Vbeta and 13 Jbeta primers were used. TCRdb's copy holds only in-frame clones and misses some; the assay was immunoSEQ multiplex PCR. The sample data list around 140,000 clones. About this clone itself: What it binds is unknown.

Overall study findings and caveats: Immune exposure information comprised only CMV serostatus. Later on, a genetic analysis was performed. It linked a missense variant in DCLRE1C with V- and J-gene trimming of TCR beta.

The sequence came from a male donor in good health and CMV-seronegative. Sequencing was done on a sample of PBMCs.

In DNA form, the CDR3 reads TGTGCCAGCAGCCAAGGGGACAGATCCGAGCAGTACTTC. This sequence encodes CASSQGDRSEQYF. The chain uses TRBV6-5 and TRBJ2-7; TRBD1 agrees at 7 bases. CDR1 and CDR2 (germline): MNHEY, SVGAGI. The V segment lost 6 bases and the J segment 6 bases; nucleotides outside the gene matches: 8. The CDR3 is 13 residues long.